The 26 T cell receptor beta chains given below trace back to one sample, sequenced in a study of Ad26.COV2.S vaccination and SARS-CoV-2 variants. Treatment denoted: over 15 received Ad26.COV2.S at low or high dose, single or two shots; about 5 received placebo; per-sample allocation not given. Sampling happened 63 days after the first vaccine or placebo injection. Assay: immunoSEQ multiplex PCR; the TCRdb copy retains only in-frame clones and omits some. The sample has 300,000 to 350,000 clones; 85% to 90% are singletons. The sequences come from peripheral blood, collected in a trial of Ad26.COV2.S vaccine versus placebo. The receptors were gathered from a person aged 18-65 years who received the Ad26.COV2.S COVID-19 vaccine or a placebo.

The V and J genes are TRBV19 and TRBJ1-2, with TRBD1 matching 7 bases. With V trimmed by 5 bases and J by 8 bases, 23 bases remained unmatched. The germline V gene has CDR1 LNHDA and CDR2 SQIVND (reference sequence). CDR3 length equals 18 residues. The CDR3 DNA sequence: TGTGCCAGTAGTTCCTCAACAGGGGCCTCCGGGATATTTGAGGGCTACACCTTC. It is translated as CASSSSTGASGIFEGYTF.

V usage is TRBV14 and J usage is TRBJ1-1; 7 nucleotides agree with TRBD1. Trimming cost V 1 base and J 0 bases; bases outside gene matches: 14. Per the germline V gene, CDR1 is SGHDN and CDR2 is FVKESK. The CDR3 totals 19 residues. This CDR3 reads CASSQGFTRDSQMNTEAFF. DNA of the CDR3: TGTGCCAGCAGCCAAGGTTTCACCCGGGACAGTCAGATGAACACTGAAGCTTTCTTT.

This clone showed up just once. The chain recombines TRBV19 with TRBJ1-2; tentative D call: TRBD1 (6 bases). Looked up from germline, CDR1 is LNHDA and CDR2 is SQIVND (reference sequence). The CDR3 contains 14 residues. The V gene lost 4 bases and the J gene lost 8 bases, with 17 bases spanning the gap. The CDR3 DNA is TGTGCCAGTAGTAACAGGGAGAGAATTGGGGGCTACACCTTC. Translating it yields CASSNRERIGGYTF.

In this sample, this clone turned up once. The chain joins TRBV7-9 to TRBJ2-3; 7 bases align to TRBD1. J was trimmed by 2 bases and V by 3 bases; bases with no gene match: 11. Germline V gene data show CDR1 as SEHNR and CDR2 as FQNEAQ (reference sequence). This CDR3 has 17 residues. The CDR3 bases are TGTGCCAGCAGCTTGTCCCGGGACAGACCACACACAGATACGCAGTATTTT. Protein product: CASSLSRDRPHTDTQYF.

The chain carries TRBV19 and TRBJ1-1, with unresolved D. The germline CDR1 and CDR2 sequences are LNHDA and SQIVND (reference sequence). V was shortened by 7 bases and J by 0 bases, with 9 bases between the two germline ends. The CDR3 consists of 13 residues. CDR3 sequence: CASTSVMNTEAFF. CDR3 DNA sequence: TGTGCCAGTACCTCGGTCATGAACACTGAAGCTTTCTTT.

This clone was observed once. The chain carries TRBV5-1 and TRBJ2-2; D remains unclear. The CDR3 consists of 15 residues. V was clipped by 0 bases and J by 0 bases, with 6 bases between them. Germline V gene lookup returns CDR1 SGHRS and CDR2 YFSETQ. CDR3 region: CASSLDRTNTGELFF. Written as DNA, the CDR3 is TGCGCCAGCAGCTTGGATCGAACGAACACCGGGGAGCTGTTTTTT.

In DNA, the CDR3 is TGTGCCAGCAGTTACTCGCCTACGGGGACCTACGAGCAGTACTTC. Its protein product is CASSYSPTGTYEQYF. The genes are TRBV6-6 and TRBJ2-7; perhaps TRBD2 as D (5 bases). Trimming took 0 bases from V and 2 from J, leaving 11 bases between them. The CDR3 is made up of 15 amino acids. Germline V gene sequence: CDR1 MNHNY, CDR2 SVGAGI (reference sequence).

This clone was recorded once. The rearrangement uses TRBV13 and TRBJ1-6, with D perhaps matching TRBD1 (6 bases). Germline V gene data show CDR1 as PRHDT and CDR2 as FYEKMQ (reference sequence). The CDR3 runs 17 residues. The germline V and J ends were trimmed by 2 bases and 8 bases, with 19 bases remaining between them. The CDR3 DNA is TGTGCCAGCAGCTTATCCCCGACCACAGGGCGTTATTCACCCCTCCACTTT. Protein: CASSLSPTTGRYSPLHF.

The V call is TRBV28, the J call TRBJ1-5; D not resolved. Trimming removed 6 bases from V and 2 bases from J, with 14 bases in between. CDR1 is MDHEN and CDR2 is SYDVKM in the germline V gene. This CDR3 is 15 amino acids long. This CDR3 is CASSSTSGGNQPQHF. The CDR3 DNA sequence: TGTGCCAGCAGCTCTACATCGGGAGGCAATCAGCCCCAGCATTTT.

This rearrangement joins TRBV13 to TRBJ1-1; no reliable D call. The CDR3 runs 16 residues. Per the germline V gene, CDR1 is PRHDT and CDR2 is FYEKMQ (reference sequence). Deletions cut 1 base from V and 0 bases from J, with 12 bases between. CDR3 DNA sequence: TGTGCCAGCAGCTTAGCCGGCAGCTTGATGAACACTGAAGCTTTCTTT. Encoded protein: CASSLAGSLMNTEAFF. Using reference TRBV13 and TRBJ1-1 for the parts outside the CDR3, the full variable domain is AAGVIQSPRHLIKEKRETATLKCYPIPRHDTVYWYQQGPGQDPQFLISFYEKMQSDKGSIPDRFSAQQFSDYHSELNMSSLELGDSALYFCASSLAGSLMNTEAFFGQGTRLTVV.

This chain joins TRBV6-5 and TRBJ2-2, with 12 bases aligning to TRBD1. The V segment lost 3 bases and the J segment 9 bases; nucleotides outside the gene matches: 8. This CDR3 has 16 residues. The germline V gene has CDR1 MNHEY and CDR2 SVGAGI. CDR3 DNA: TGTGCCAGCAGTTATCCAGGGACAGGGGGCACGCGGGAGCTGTTTTTT. Translated: CASSYPGTGGTRELFF.

V usage is TRBV19 and J usage is TRBJ2-7, with 7 nucleotides matching TRBD2. The CDR3 is 11 amino acids. The V and J ends lost 3 bases and 12 bases, in that order; junction bases with no gene match: 5. The germline CDR1 and CDR2 sequences are LNHDA and SQIVND (reference sequence). The CDR3 DNA sequence: TGTGCCAGTAGTATGGGGGAGGGGCTGTACTTC. Translation: CASSMGEGLYF.

This clone appeared once. V usage is TRBV11-2 and J usage is TRBJ2-2, with D perhaps TRBD2 (6 bases). The V gene lost 7 bases and the J gene lost 5 bases, with 8 bases spanning the gap. The CDR3 covers 12 residues. The V gene's germline CDR1 is SGHAT and CDR2 FQNNGV. The CDR3 loop reads CASTGGTGELFF. CDR3 sequence (DNA): TGTGCCAGCACCGGGGGAACCGGGGAGCTGTTTTTT.

The rearrangement joins TRBV19 to TRBJ1-1; TRBD1 might be the D (5 bases). The CDR3 contains 14 residues. CDR1 is LNHDA, CDR2 SQIVND, per germline (reference sequence). Trimming removed 7 bases from V and 3 bases from J, with 15 bases in between. The CDR3 region is CASNAVGGDTEAFF. CDR3 sequence (DNA): TGTGCCAGTAACGCCGTGGGAGGGGACACTGAAGCTTTCTTT.

This chain joins TRBV20-1 and TRBJ2-3, with D hard to call. The V end lost 6 bases, the J end lost 14 bases, and 18 bases lay between the germline ends. Per the germline V gene, CDR1 is DFQATT and CDR2 is SNEGSKA (reference sequence). The CDR3 runs 11 residues. The CDR3 bases are TGCAGTGCCGCCCCCGGGCCAATACTGTATTTT. Its protein product is CSAAPGPILYF.

The chain combines TRBV5-4 with TRBJ1-3, with D unclear. Per the germline V gene, CDR1 is SGHNT and CDR2 is YYREEE (reference sequence). The CDR3 sequence is 13 residues long. V lost 0 bases to trimming and J lost 14 bases, with 15 bases between them. Here the CDR3 reads CASSLGGPANLYF. CDR3 DNA sequence: TGTGCCAGCAGCTTGGGGGGTCCGGCCAATCTATATTTT.

This clone was seen a handful of times. The chain carries TRBV2 and TRBJ1-1; D perhaps matches TRBD1 (5 bases). Per the germline V gene, CDR1 is SNHLY and CDR2 is FYNNEI. This CDR3 has 14 residues. Trimming removed 8 bases from V and 4 bases from J, with 17 bases in between. CDR3 nucleotides: TGTGCCAGCTCGGGGGTATCGGTGGGCACTGAAGCTTTCTTT. It translates to CASSGVSVGTEAFF.

The genes are TRBV7-9 and TRBJ1-1; TRBD1 aligns across 7 bases. The junction had 6 bases not matched to a gene; V was cut back by 2 bases and J by 3 bases. CDR1 is SEHNR and CDR2 is FQNEAQ in the germline V gene (reference sequence). The length of the CDR3 is 15 residues. For the CDR3, the DNA is TGTGCCAGCAGCTTAACCACAGGGGAATACACTGAAGCTTTCTTT. Residues: CASSLTTGEYTEAFF.

The chain carries TRBV7-9 and TRBJ1-4; 7 bases are shared with TRBD1. Looked up from germline, CDR1 is SEHNR and CDR2 is FQNEAQ (reference sequence). CDR3 size: 14 residues. V lost 4 bases and J lost 8; bases outside the gene matches: 7. The CDR3 DNA follows: TGTGCCAGCAGCTCAGGAGGGGGCTACGAAAAACTGTTTTTT. The encoded protein is CASSSGGGYEKLFF. Based on the CDR3 plus reference TRBV7-9 and TRBJ1-4, the full variable domain is DTGVSQNPRHKITKRGQNVTFRCDPISEHNRLYWYRQTLGQGPEFLTYFQNEAQLEKSRLLSDRFSAERPKGSFSTLEIQRTEQGDSAMYLCASSSGGGYEKLFFGSGTQLSVL.

The rearrangement joins TRBV4-1 to TRBJ1-2; a possible D gene is TRBD1 (5 bases). Germline V gene data show CDR1 as MGHRA and CDR2 as YSYEKL. There are 16 residues in the CDR3. Trimming took 2 bases from V and 7 from J, leaving 20 bases between them. Here the CDR3 reads CASSQPSRGIRGGYTF. DNA for the CDR3: TGCGCCAGCAGCCAACCATCGAGGGGTATTAGGGGTGGCTACACCTTC.

The V and J genes are TRBV18 and TRBJ1-4; perhaps TRBD1 as D (6 bases). V was cut by 5 bases and J by 4 bases, with 8 bases left in between. This CDR3 is 13 amino acids long. CDR1 and CDR2 from the germline V gene are KGHSH and LQKENI. In DNA form, the CDR3 reads TGTGCCAGCTCAGGACAGCTTAATGAAAAACTGTTTTTT. It is translated as CASSGQLNEKLFF.

The chain joins TRBV18 to TRBJ2-1, with a tentative D call TRBD1 (6 bases). Per germline, CDR1 KGHSH and CDR2 LQKENI. The CDR3 contains 13 residues. Trimming shortened V by 11 bases and J by 10 bases, and 21 bases separated the two germline ends. CDR3 sequence reads: CASEDRRAREQFF. DNA of the CDR3: TGTGCCTCCGAAGACAGGCGGGCCAGGGAGCAGTTCTTC.

This chain connects TRBV9 to TRBJ2-6; the D is unclear. V was pared by 0 bases and J by 1 base, with 5 bases between. The CDR3 has 15 amino acids. Germline V lookup: CDR1 SGDLS, CDR2 YYNGEE. The chain's CDR3 is CASSVAESGANVLTF. The CDR3 DNA reads as TGTGCCAGCAGCGTAGCGGAGTCTGGGGCCAACGTCCTGACTTTC. Drawing the rest from reference TRBV9 and TRBJ2-6, the complete variable domain is DSGVTQTPKHLITATGQRVTLRCSPRSGDLSVYWYQQSLDQGLQFLIQYYNGEERAKGNILERFSAQQFPDLHSELNLSSLELGDSALYFCASSVAESGANVLTFGAGSRLTVL.

The genes are TRBV27 and TRBJ2-1; D unclear. The V end lost 4 bases, the J end lost 9 bases, and 10 bases lay between the germline ends. Germline-derived CDR1 and CDR2 are MNHEY and SMNVEV (reference sequence). This CDR3 comprises 12 residues. CDR3: CASSSPWGEQFF. The CDR3, as DNA: TGTGCCAGCAGTTCCCCTTGGGGTGAGCAGTTCTTC.

This clone was observed a single time. The chain uses TRBV6-5 and TRBJ1-2; 10 bases agree with TRBD1. The CDR3 spans 14 residues. V lost 5 bases and J lost 6; bases outside the gene matches: 6. In germline, CDR1 is MNHEY, CDR2 SVGAGI. CDR3 region: CASSRAGTGDGYTF. CDR3 DNA sequence: TGTGCCAGCAGTCGCGCCGGGACAGGGGATGGCTACACCTTC.

CDR3 amino acids: CASSFFNQPQHF. CDR3 in DNA: TGTGCCAGCAGTTTTTTCAATCAGCCCCAGCATTTT. The chain carries TRBV27 and TRBJ1-5; D gene uncertain. The germline gives CDR1 MNHEY, CDR2 SMNVEV (reference sequence). With 3 bases removed from V and 3 bases from J, the gap between germline ends came to 3 bases. The CDR3 length is 12 residues.